This T cell receptor (beta chain) was identified during a study of cytomegalovirus exposure and HLA in healthy donors. PCR primers comprised 60 Vbeta and 13 Jbeta primers. TCRdb keeps only in-frame clones here, not all; method: immunoSEQ multiplex PCR. The sample contains around 190,000 clones, roughly 85% of which appear only once. V was clipped by 0 bases and J by 0 bases, with 8 bases between them. CDR1 is SEHNR and CDR2 is FQNEAQ in the germline V gene (reference sequence). This CDR3 contains 15 residues. General observations from the study: Most of the TCR beta V segments (in an earlier analysis) were productive either about 90% or about 30% of the time.

As to this clone: Its cognate antigen is unknown.

This sequence was found in a woman in her 30s in good health and CMV-seropositive. The specimen was PBMCs. The chain employs TRBV7-9 and TRBJ1-1; possibly TRBD1 for D (5 bases). In DNA form, the CDR3 reads TGTGCCAGCAGCTTAGCGCGGGGGGTGAACACTGAAGCTTTCTTT. It translates to CASSLARGVNTEAFF.